Sequencing of this T cell receptor (beta chain) was carried out in a study of early T cells in non-severe SARS-CoV-2 infection. Study as a whole: Bulk RNA isolated from unsorted whole blood underwent sequencing; chains were not paired. Study-level points and caveats: Matches to VDJdb favored anti-spike CD8 responses and missed private and CD4 specificities.

Unique molecular identifier tags were affixed to discrete cDNA molecules. Each CDR3 protein is one row after TCRdb ran MiXCR on the 5' RACE reads. The sample records approximately 68,000 distinct CDR3 sequences, over 9.5% being singletons. Trimming took off 4 bases at V and 6 bases at J, with 13 bases between the two ends. This CDR3 region has 14 residues. The germline V gene encodes CDR1 SGHDT and CDR2 YYEEEE. Regarding this clonotype: Its matching antigen is unknown.

The origin of this receptor is an adult who was a healthcare worker with PCR-confirmed SARS-CoV-2 infection or an uninfected control (not recorded which). The V gene is TRBV5-6, the J gene TRBJ2-2; possibly TRBD2 for D (5 bases). This specimen was whole blood, taken at baseline. CDR3 region: CASSPSVGAGELFF. The CDR3 DNA reads TGTGCCAGCAGCCCCAGTGTCGGGGCCGGGGAGCTGTTTTTT.